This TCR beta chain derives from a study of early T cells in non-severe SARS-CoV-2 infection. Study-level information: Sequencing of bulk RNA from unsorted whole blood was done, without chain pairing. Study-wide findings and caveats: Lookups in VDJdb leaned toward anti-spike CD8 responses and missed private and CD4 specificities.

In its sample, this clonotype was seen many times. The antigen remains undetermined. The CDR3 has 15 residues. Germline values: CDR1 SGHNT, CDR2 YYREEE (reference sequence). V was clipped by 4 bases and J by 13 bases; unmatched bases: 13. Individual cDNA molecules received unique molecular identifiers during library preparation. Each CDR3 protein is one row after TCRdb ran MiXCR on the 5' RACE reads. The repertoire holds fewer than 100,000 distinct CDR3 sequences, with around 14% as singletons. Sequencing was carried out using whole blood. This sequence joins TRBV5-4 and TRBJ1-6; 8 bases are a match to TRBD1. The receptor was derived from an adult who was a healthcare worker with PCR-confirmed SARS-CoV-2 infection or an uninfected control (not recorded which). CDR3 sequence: CASSLRPGQDYPLHF. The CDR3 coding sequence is TGTGCCAGCAGCCTCAGGCCGGGACAGGATTATCCCCTCCACTTT. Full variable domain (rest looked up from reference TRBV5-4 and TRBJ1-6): ETGVTQSPTHLIKTRGQQVTLRCSSQSGHNTVSWYQQALGQGPQFIFQYYREEENGRGNFPPRFSGLQFPNYSSELNVNALELDDSALYLCASSLRPGQDYPLHFGNGTRLTVT.